A single sample gave rise to the 14 T cell receptor beta chains below, sequenced in a study of radiation and T cells in renal cell carcinoma. The table came from immunoSEQ multiplex PCR; TCRdb's copy has only in-frame clones and leaves some out. The sample includes about 83,000 clones, 75% to 90% of them seen just once. Time point: blood 4 weeks post-SBRT, at nephrectomy. Treatment specified: 15 Gy SBRT to primary tumor, nephrectomy 4 weeks later. This specimen was blood, taken from a patient whose treatment included radiotherapy and nephrectomy. These receptor sequences come from a woman aged 60-75 years with renal cell carcinoma.

The chain employs TRBV6-5 and TRBJ2-6; 7 bases align to TRBD2. There are 15 residues in the CDR3. Germline-derived CDR1 and CDR2 are MNHEY and SVGAGI. V lost 7 bases to trimming and J lost 1 base; unmatched junction nucleotides: 4. The CDR3 DNA follows: TGTGCCAGCATCCTGGGGGGGTCTGGGGCCAACGTCCTGACTTTC. Translated: CASILGGSGANVLTF.

This clone has just one count. The V gene is TRBV27, the J gene TRBJ2-1; D possibly corresponds to TRBD2 (5 bases). Per the germline V gene, CDR1 is MNHEY and CDR2 is SMNVEV (reference sequence). V lost 2 bases to trimming and J lost 1 base, with 9 bases between them. The CDR3 consists of 15 residues. The chain's CDR3 is CASSLGLLSYNEQFF. DNA of the CDR3: TGTGCCAGCAGTTTAGGACTCCTTTCCTACAATGAGCAGTTCTTC.

This clone came up a few times. This chain uses TRBV10-3 with TRBJ2-6, with 8 positions matching TRBD1. This CDR3 spans 18 amino acids. Germline V CDR1 and CDR2: ENHRY, SYGVKD. V dropped 6 bases and J dropped 0; count of bases not matched to a gene: 10. The CDR3 region has the DNA TGTGCCATCAGGGCAGACAGGGGAACCAACTCTGGGGCCAACGTCCTGACTTTC. Protein: CAIRADRGTNSGANVLTF.

The chain uses TRBV7-2 and TRBJ2-7; 8 nucleotides line up with TRBD1. This CDR3 has 16 amino acids. The germline V gene has CDR1 SGHTA and CDR2 FQGNSA. Trimming cost V 1 base and J 0 bases; bases outside gene matches: 5. CDR3 loop: CASSLVRTGTSYEQYF. CDR3 in DNA: TGTGCCAGCAGCTTAGTTAGGACAGGGACCTCCTACGAGCAGTACTTC.

This rearrangement joins TRBV6-1 to TRBJ2-5; D remains ambiguous. Trimming pared 2 bases from V and 1 base from J, leaving 11 bases between. CDR1 is MNHNS and CDR2 is SASEGT in the germline V gene. This CDR3 spans 15 amino acids. The CDR3 nucleotides are TGTGCCAGCAGTGAATCCCAGATGACCCAAGAGACCCAGTACTTC. This translates into CASSESQMTQETQYF.

The chain joins TRBV19 to TRBJ1-5; no clear D. CDR3 size: 15 residues. V was clipped by 3 bases and J by 0 bases, with 9 bases between them. Germline lookup yields CDR1 LNHDA and CDR2 SQIVND (reference sequence). DNA of the CDR3: TGTGCCAGTAGTATGTCTGAAAATAGCAATCAGCCCCAGCATTTT. This sequence encodes CASSMSENSNQPQHF.

The CDR3 DNA reads as TGTGCCAGCAGCTTAGTTGGGACAGGGGTTGACGAGCAGTACTTC. Its translation is CASSLVGTGVDEQYF. The J gene is TRBJ2-7, the V gene TRBV7-2; 10 bases are a match to TRBD1. This CDR3 is 15 amino acids long. The germline V gene encodes CDR1 SGHTA and CDR2 FQGNSA. The junction had 5 bases not matched to a gene; V was cut back by 1 base and J by 5 bases.

V gene TRBV9 combines with J gene TRBJ2-7, with D tentatively TRBD1 or TRBD2 (5 bases each). Germline-derived CDR1 and CDR2 are SGDLS and YYNGEE. With 0 bases removed from V and 4 bases from J, the gap between germline ends came to 14 bases. This CDR3 region has 15 residues. The CDR3 nucleotides are TGTGCCAGCAGCGTAGCTCCGCAGGGAGAGTACGAGCAGTACTTC. Amino acids: CASSVAPQGEYEQYF. Together with reference TRBV9 and TRBJ2-7, the CDR3 gives the full variable domain: DSGVTQTPKHLITATGQRVTLRCSPRSGDLSVYWYQQSLDQGLQFLIQYYNGEERAKGNILERFSAQQFPDLHSELNLSSLELGDSALYFCASSVAPQGEYEQYFGPGTRLTVT.

The chain combines TRBV19 with TRBJ1-5, with unresolved D. V lost 5 bases to trimming and J lost 4 bases, with 9 bases between them. This CDR3 has 13 residues. Per the germline V gene, CDR1 is LNHDA and CDR2 is SQIVND (reference sequence). CDR3 sequence (DNA): TGTGCCAGTAGTGCGGACCGAAATCAGCCCCAGCATTTT. Translating gives CASSADRNQPQHF.

This clone showed up just once. V usage is TRBV5-4 and J usage is TRBJ2-1; D is ambiguous. Germline V CDR1 and CDR2: SGHNT, YYREEE (reference sequence). CDR3 length: 15 amino acids. Trimming cost V 0 bases and J 2 bases, with 9 bases left between them. CDR3 sequence: CASSLETEPYNEQFF. The CDR3 coding sequence is TGTGCCAGCAGCTTGGAAACTGAGCCCTACAATGAGCAGTTCTTC.

J is TRBJ1-5 and V is TRBV7-9; possibly TRBD1 for D (5 bases). The V end was cut by 4 bases, the J end by 7 bases, with 14 bases between. Per germline, CDR1 SEHNR and CDR2 FQNEAQ (reference sequence). The CDR3 contains 14 residues. The DNA for the CDR3 is TGTGCCAGCAGCTCCCGAGGGGTTATGCAGCCCCAGCATTTT. Protein: CASSSRGVMQPQHF.

This chain links TRBV28 with TRBJ2-5; D is unclear. Germline loops: CDR1 MDHEN, CDR2 SYDVKM. The CDR3 is 14 amino acids. V was clipped by 3 bases and J by 6 bases, with 14 bases between them. This chain's CDR3 is CASSFIDRSKTQYF. DNA for the CDR3: TGTGCCAGCAGTTTTATCGATAGGTCCAAGACCCAGTACTTC.

The chain is built from TRBV15 and TRBJ2-1; D gene unclear. In germline, CDR1 is LNHNV, CDR2 YYDKDF (reference sequence). Trimming removed 0 bases from V and 0 bases from J, with 18 bases in between. The CDR3 has 19 amino acids. CDR3 sequence: CATSRDAPQVPSSYNEQFF. CDR3 sequence (DNA): TGTGCCACCAGCAGAGATGCCCCTCAGGTCCCAAGCTCCTACAATGAGCAGTTCTTC. The full variable domain, completed using reference TRBV15 and TRBJ2-1, is DAMVIQNPRYQVTQFGKPVTLSCSQTLNHNVMYWYQQKSSQAPKLLFHYYDKDFNNEADTPDNFQSRRPNTSFCFLDIRSPGLGDTAMYLCATSRDAPQVPSSYNEQFFGPGTRLTVL.

This chain links TRBV28 with TRBJ2-1; D is perhaps TRBD1 (5 bases). Trimming removed 7 bases from V and 8 bases from J, with 15 bases in between. Germline CDR1 reads MDHEN; CDR2 reads SYDVKM. This CDR3 region has 13 residues. The CDR3 spells CASTPRGPDEQFF. For the CDR3, the DNA is TGTGCCAGCACCCCTAGGGGCCCGGATGAGCAGTTCTTC.